The rows below give T cell receptor beta chains drawn from one sample of a study of radiation and T cells in renal cell carcinoma. Assay: immunoSEQ multiplex PCR; the TCRdb copy retains only in-frame clones and omits some. The profile shows fewer than 200,000 clones, about 88% of them singletons. The material sequenced was blood, taken from a patient whose treatment included radiotherapy and nephrectomy. The source is a woman aged 45-65 years with renal cell carcinoma. The CDR3 runs from the conserved cysteine through the conserved F or W. The D gene is left open where the match is weak. Expanded clones are given a class, and other clones once, few, many or no size at all.

j_call: TRBJ2-1
v_call: TRBV5-1
clone_size: -
d_call: TRBD2
cdr3_nt: TGCGCCAGCACCACTAGCGGGGGATCCAATGAGCAGTTCTTC
cdr3_aa: CASTTSGGSNEQFF

j_call: TRBJ2-1
v_call: TRBV9
clone_size: -
d_call: TRBD1
cdr3_nt: TGTGCCAGCAGCGCACAGGGGGCCCATGAGCAGTTCTTC
cdr3_aa: CASSAQGAHEQFF

j_call: TRBJ2-5
v_call: TRBV19
clone_size: -
d_call: TRBD2
cdr3_nt: TGTGCCAGTAGTATAGGGGGAGGGAATTTCGAGACCCAGTACTTC
cdr3_aa: CASSIGGGNFETQYF

j_call: TRBJ2-3
v_call: TRBV7-2
clone_size: -
d_call: -
cdr3_nt: TGTGCCAGCAGCTTAGCGGATACGCAGTATTTT
cdr3_aa: CASSLADTQYF

j_call: TRBJ1-2
v_call: TRBV4-1
clone_size: -
d_call: -
cdr3_nt: TGCGCCAGCAGCCAAGCGGACAGCACTAACTATGGCTACACCTTC
cdr3_aa: CASSQADSTNYGYTF

j_call: TRBJ1-1
v_call: TRBV6-5
clone_size: -
d_call: -
cdr3_nt: TGTGCCAGCAGTTACGCCAAATACCATGAAGCTTTCTTT
cdr3_aa: CASSYAKYHEAFF

j_call: TRBJ1-3
v_call: TRBV18
clone_size: -
d_call: -
cdr3_nt: TGTGCCAGCTCCCGGGAGGCTGGAAACACCATATATTTT
cdr3_aa: CASSREAGNTIYF

j_call: TRBJ2-5
v_call: TRBV2
clone_size: -
d_call: -
cdr3_nt: TGTGCCAGAGAGGACCGCAGATACCAAGAGACCCAGTACTTC
cdr3_aa: CAREDRRYQETQYF

j_call: TRBJ2-4
v_call: TRBV6-5
clone_size: -
d_call: TRBD1
cdr3_nt: TGTGCCAGCAGCGAAGGGACAGGGAGAAACATTCAGTACTTC
cdr3_aa: CASSEGTGRNIQYF

j_call: TRBJ1-1
v_call: TRBV6-5
clone_size: -
d_call: TRBD1
cdr3_nt: TGTGCCAGCAGTTACTCGAGGGACAGGGTCCGGTGGGCTTTCTTT
cdr3_aa: CASSYSRDRVRWAFF

j_call: TRBJ1-2
v_call: TRBV19
clone_size: few
d_call: -
cdr3_nt: TGTGCCAGTAGTATTAACAACCCTTATGGCTACACCTTC
cdr3_aa: CASSINNPYGYTF

j_call: TRBJ1-1
v_call: TRBV7-9
clone_size: -
d_call: -
cdr3_nt: TGTGCCAGCAGCTTACGGGGCGTGGACACTGAAGCTTTCTTT
cdr3_aa: CASSLRGVDTEAFF

j_call: TRBJ1-6
v_call: TRBV5-6
clone_size: -
d_call: -
cdr3_nt: TGTGCCAGCAGCTTGGTAACAGGGATCAATTCACCCCTCCACTTT
cdr3_aa: CASSLVTGINSPLHF

j_call: TRBJ2-4
v_call: TRBV6-5
clone_size: once
d_call: TRBD1
cdr3_nt: TGTGCCAGCAGGGGGACAGGGAAAAACATTCAGTACTTC
cdr3_aa: CASRGTGKNIQYF

j_call: TRBJ1-2
v_call: TRBV9
clone_size: -
d_call: -
cdr3_nt: TGTGCCAGCAGCGCAGGACAAGGGGTCAACTATGGCTACACCTTC
cdr3_aa: CASSAGQGVNYGYTF

j_call: TRBJ2-2
v_call: TRBV7-3
clone_size: few
d_call: -
cdr3_nt: TGTGCCAGCAGCTTAGACACTAACACCGGGGAGCTGTTTTTT
cdr3_aa: CASSLDTNTGELFF

j_call: TRBJ1-2
v_call: TRBV4-3
clone_size: -
d_call: TRBD1
cdr3_nt: TGCGCCAGCACCTCTGGGAGGACAGGGGGCCATGGCTACACCTTC
cdr3_aa: CASTSGRTGGHGYTF

j_call: TRBJ2-2
v_call: TRBV30
clone_size: -
d_call: -
cdr3_nt: TGTGCCTGGAGTGTACAAAGGGGGGCAACCGGGGAGCTGTTTTTT
cdr3_aa: CAWSVQRGATGELFF

j_call: TRBJ1-5
v_call: TRBV10-2
clone_size: -
d_call: -
cdr3_nt: TGCGCCAGCGGGGAGGGGGGCGCAAATCAGCCCCAGCATTTT
cdr3_aa: CASGEGGANQPQHF

j_call: TRBJ1-1
v_call: TRBV6-1
clone_size: -
d_call: -
cdr3_nt: TGTGCCAGCCAGGTTGGGATCCAGCAAACTGAAGCTTTCTTT
cdr3_aa: CASQVGIQQTEAFF

j_call: TRBJ2-1
v_call: TRBV5-1
clone_size: -
d_call: TRBD1
cdr3_nt: TGCGCCAGCAGGGACAGGGGCAATGAGCAGTTCTTC
cdr3_aa: CASRDRGNEQFF

j_call: TRBJ1-2
v_call: TRBV18
clone_size: -
d_call: -
cdr3_nt: TGTGCCAGCTCACCACCAGGGGGGCGAGGCTACACCTTC
cdr3_aa: CASSPPGGRGYTF

j_call: TRBJ1-1
v_call: TRBV6-5
clone_size: -
d_call: -
cdr3_nt: TGTGCCAGCTTTTTCAGGGATACTGAAGCTTTCTTT
cdr3_aa: CASFFRDTEAFF

j_call: TRBJ2-7
v_call: TRBV7-3
clone_size: -
d_call: -
cdr3_nt: TGTGCCAGCAGCCTTAACAGGGAGGGCGAGCAGTACTTC
cdr3_aa: CASSLNREGEQYF

j_call: TRBJ2-4
v_call: TRBV9
clone_size: -
d_call: TRBD2
cdr3_nt: TGTGCCAGCACCGAGGGACTAGCGGAAAACATTCAGTACTTC
cdr3_aa: CASTEGLAENIQYF

j_call: TRBJ1-1
v_call: TRBV6-1
clone_size: -
d_call: -
cdr3_nt: TGTGCCAGCAGTGAACTTTCCGCAGGGTACACTGAAGCTTTCTTT
cdr3_aa: CASSELSAGYTEAFF

j_call: TRBJ1-2
v_call: TRBV15
clone_size: -
d_call: TRBD1
cdr3_nt: TGTGCCACCAGCAAATGGGACAGGGGCCCCTATGGCTACACCTTC
cdr3_aa: CATSKWDRGPYGYTF

j_call: TRBJ2-3
v_call: TRBV7-6
clone_size: -
d_call: TRBD2
cdr3_nt: TGTGCCAGCAGAAGGACTAGCGGGGGGGCAGCGGATACGCAGTATTTT
cdr3_aa: CASRRTSGGAADTQYF

j_call: TRBJ1-1
v_call: TRBV29-1
clone_size: many
d_call: -
cdr3_nt: TGCAGCGTTGAAGGCGGGGCGACAGAAGCTTTCTTT
cdr3_aa: CSVEGGATEAFF

j_call: TRBJ2-3
v_call: TRBV9
clone_size: -
d_call: -
cdr3_nt: TGTGCCAGCAGCGTAGAAGGGCCCGATACGCAGTATTTT
cdr3_aa: CASSVEGPDTQYF

j_call: TRBJ1-1
v_call: TRBV30
clone_size: -
d_call: TRBD1
cdr3_nt: TGTGCCTGGAGTGGACAGGGGAGCACTGAAGCTTTCTTT
cdr3_aa: CAWSGQGSTEAFF

j_call: TRBJ2-7
v_call: TRBV19
clone_size: -
d_call: -
cdr3_nt: TGTGCCAGTAGTATAGATCAGGATTCCTACGAGCAGTACTTC
cdr3_aa: CASSIDQDSYEQYF

j_call: TRBJ2-3
v_call: TRBV7-6
clone_size: -
d_call: -
cdr3_nt: TGTGCCAGCAGCTTAGGGAGGCCGAGCACAGATACGCAGTATTTT
cdr3_aa: CASSLGRPSTDTQYF

j_call: TRBJ2-1
v_call: TRBV4-2
clone_size: -
d_call: TRBD1
cdr3_nt: TGTGCCAGCAGCCAAGAGGGACAGGGTTACAATGAGCAGTTCTTC
cdr3_aa: CASSQEGQGYNEQFF

j_call: TRBJ1-2
v_call: TRBV2
clone_size: -
d_call: TRBD1
cdr3_nt: TGTGCCAGCAGTGCACAGGGGAATGGCTACACCTTC
cdr3_aa: CASSAQGNGYTF

j_call: TRBJ1-3
v_call: TRBV28
clone_size: -
d_call: -
cdr3_nt: TGTGCCAGCACCACAGGGCTGAGGGTGGGAAACACCATATATTTT
cdr3_aa: CASTTGLRVGNTIYF

j_call: TRBJ1-3
v_call: TRBV6-5
clone_size: few
d_call: -
cdr3_nt: TGTGCCAGCAGTTACGGGGATGGGACCTCTGGAAACACCATATATTTT
cdr3_aa: CASSYGDGTSGNTIYF

j_call: TRBJ2-3
v_call: TRBV7-9
clone_size: -
d_call: TRBD2
cdr3_nt: TGTGCCAGCAGCACTAGCGCTACAGATACGCAGTATTTT
cdr3_aa: CASSTSATDTQYF

j_call: TRBJ1-1
v_call: TRBV20-1
clone_size: -
d_call: -
cdr3_nt: TGCAGTGCCCACACTGAAGCTTTCTTT
cdr3_aa: CSAHTEAFF

j_call: TRBJ2-3
v_call: TRBV4-1
clone_size: -
d_call: TRBD2
cdr3_nt: TGCGCCAGCACGAAGGCTAGCGGGGGCACAGATACGCAGTATTTT
cdr3_aa: CASTKASGGTDTQYF

j_call: TRBJ2-3
v_call: TRBV6-6
clone_size: -
d_call: TRBD1
cdr3_nt: TGTGCCAGCAGCTTGGACAGGGCTCTTGATACGCAGTATTTT
cdr3_aa: CASSLDRALDTQYF

j_call: TRBJ1-4
v_call: TRBV7-9
clone_size: -
d_call: -
cdr3_nt: TGTGCCAGCAGCCTTATCGGGACGGGTAATGAAAAACTGTTTTTT
cdr3_aa: CASSLIGTGNEKLFF

j_call: TRBJ2-3
v_call: TRBV7-2
clone_size: -
d_call: TRBD2
cdr3_nt: TGTGCCAGCAGCTGGGGACTAGCGGGGGCAGATACGCAGTATTTT
cdr3_aa: CASSWGLAGADTQYF

j_call: TRBJ2-1
v_call: TRBV10-2
clone_size: -
d_call: TRBD2
cdr3_nt: TGCGCCAGCGATACAAGCGGGGGTTCTTACAATGAGCAGTTCTTC
cdr3_aa: CASDTSGGSYNEQFF